At least ten counts were recorded for the clone carrying this TCR beta chain. No antigen is known for it. The entry originates in a study of prognosis after radiotherapy for stage I lung cancer. On CT and PET/CT, all patients were node-negative, and none had prior chemotherapy, radiotherapy or other malignancies. From genomic DNA, TCR beta CDR3 was amplified by two-round multiplex PCR. For every TRBV and TRBJ gene, a specific primer was used in first-round PCR. TCRdb itself ran the multiplex PCR reads through MiXCR, one entry per CDR3 protein. The table includes 15,000 or so distinct CDR3 sequences, over 25% detected once. Points from the study as a whole: Shannon entropy after stereotactic body radiation therapy was lower in patients who developed distant metastases.

Trimming removed 6 bases from V and 0 bases from J; junction bases left unmatched: 4. The length of the CDR3 is 14 residues. Germline V gene sequence: CDR1 MNHNS, CDR2 SASEGT. The chain has TRBV6-1 and TRBJ2-5, with 7 bases that match TRBD1. The sample consisted of PBMCs, taken before or after stereotactic body radiation therapy (not recorded which). The TCR sequence derives from a donor aged 50 or older with non-small cell lung cancer. CDR3 sequence reads: CASRHRGHQETQYF. CDR3 DNA: TGTGCCAGCAGACACAGGGGCCACCAAGAGACCCAGTACTTC.